The 7 T cell receptor beta chains given below trace back to one sample, sequenced in a study of T cells in Graves' hyperthyroidism and ophthalmopathy. Amplification targeted TCR beta CDR3 regions from RNA transcripts. RT-PCR in the first round (using the HTBI primer set) targeted the TCR CDR3. TCRdb independently ran MiXCR on the multiplex PCR reads; one entry per CDR3 protein. The sample shows 540,000 or so distinct CDR3 sequences, 15% to 19% of them seen only once. Sequencing was carried out using blood. Every receptor here comes from a woman under 40 with Graves' hyperthyroidism.

The table lists this clonotype with a few counts. The chain employs TRBV20-1 and TRBJ1-1; a possible D gene is TRBD1 (5 bases). Germline assignment: CDR1 DFQATT and CDR2 SNEGSKA (reference sequence). The CDR3 contains 12 residues. The ends were cut back, 7 bases at V and 8 bases at J, with 17 bases in the middle. CDR3 loop: CSVWAPGLEAFF. CDR3 in DNA: TGCAGTGTTTGGGCTCCGGGGCTGGAAGCTTTCTTT.

This clonotype was counted a few times. The V gene is TRBV12-3 or TRBV12-4, the J gene TRBJ2-1, with 13 positions matching TRBD2. The CDR3 sequence is 17 residues long. V shed 4 bases, J shed 7 bases, and the junction held 10 bases outside the gene matches. DNA for the CDR3: TGTGCCAGCAGTTACGGACTAGCGGGAGAAATTTGGAATGAGCAGTTCTTC. As protein: CASSYGLAGEIWNEQFF.

This clonotype was counted ten times or more. This chain connects TRBV20-1 to TRBJ1-2, with a weak D call TRBD1 (5 bases). Trimming took 6 bases from V and 2 from J, leaving 13 bases between them. The germline V gene encodes CDR1 DFQATT and CDR2 SNEGSKA (reference sequence). This CDR3 has 13 amino acids. The CDR3 DNA reads as TGCAGTGCCCTTGAGACAGAGAACTATGGCTACACCTTC. Amino acids: CSALETENYGYTF.

This clonotype was counted many times. This chain uses TRBV15 with TRBJ2-7; the D gene is possibly TRBD2 (6 bases). Germline V gives CDR1 LNHNV, CDR2 YYDKDF (reference sequence). CDR3 size: 17 residues. V was trimmed by 1 base and J by 0 bases, leaving 16 bases between them. The CDR3 protein is CATSRVPSRGSSYEQYF. The DNA for the CDR3 is TGTGCCACCAGCAGAGTTCCCAGTCGGGGGAGCTCCTACGAGCAGTACTTC.

This clonotype was seen more than once but under ten times. This rearrangement joins TRBV27 to TRBJ2-1, with 8 positions matching TRBD1. The V gene end was trimmed by 2 bases and the J gene end by 8 bases; junction bases not matched to a gene: 2. Germline V gene sequence: CDR1 MNHEY, CDR2 SMNVEV (reference sequence). The CDR3 has 13 residues. This chain's CDR3 is CASSLTGGHEQFF. Here the CDR3 DNA reads TGTGCCAGCAGTTTAACAGGGGGACATGAGCAGTTCTTC.

This clonotype was counted many times. V and J are TRBV20-1 and TRBJ1-1; D is unclear. The CDR3 runs to 11 residues. Germline V gene lookup returns CDR1 DFQATT and CDR2 SNEGSKA (reference sequence). V gave up 7 bases and J gave up 4 bases, with 10 bases separating them. The CDR3 DNA sequence: TGCAGTGTTGAGGTTGGCACTGAAGCTTTCTTT. Protein product: CSVEVGTEAFF.

This clonotype has more than one count but fewer than ten. Sequence at one end of the junction differs from germline and may be a read error. The chain combines TRBV7-2 with TRBJ1-2; perhaps TRBD1 as D (5 bases). Per the germline V gene, CDR1 is SGHTA and CDR2 is FQGNSA. The CDR3 has 13 residues. The CDR3 spells CASTKWGNYGYAF. CDR3 coding DNA: TGTGCCAGCACCAAATGGGGGAACTATGGCTACGCCTTC. Full variable domain (outside the CDR3, taken from reference TRBV7-2 and TRBJ1-2): GAGVSQSPSNKVTEKGKDVELRCDPISGHTALYWYRQSLGQGLEFLIYFQGNSAPDKSGLPSDRFSAERTGGSVSTLTIQRTQQEDSAVYLCASTKWGNYGYAFGSGTRLTVV.